The next 27 T cell receptor beta chains were all read from a single sample in a study of cytomegalovirus exposure and HLA in healthy donors. Clones were sequenced by immunoSEQ multiplex PCR, and TCRdb holds only the in-frame ones, with some missing. Here the sample spans some 130,000 clones, approximately 85% being singletons. Input material: PBMCs. The receptors stem from a woman younger than 45 in good health and CMV-seronegative.

The chain recombines TRBV5-8 with TRBJ2-4; weak D call: TRBD1 (6 bases). CDR3 length: 17 residues. V was cut by 0 bases and J by 2 bases, with 15 bases left in between. Germline V gene sequence: CDR1 SGHTS, CDR2 YDEGEE. DNA of the CDR3: TGTGCCAGCAGCTTGGTGGGTTTAAGGGACACCAAAAACATTCAGTACTTC. Translated: CASSLVGLRDTKNIQYF.

This clone has a handful of counts. The gene calls are TRBV4-3 and TRBJ2-1; D ambiguous. CDR3 size: 20 residues. CDR1 LGHNA and CDR2 YSLEER come from the germline V gene. Trimming took 4 bases from V and 0 from J, leaving 25 bases between them. CDR3 loop: CASSRYPPGAGPISYNEQFF. Here the CDR3 DNA reads TGCGCCAGCAGCCGTTATCCTCCAGGCGCAGGCCCCATCTCCTACAATGAGCAGTTCTTC.

This clone was counted once. Other nucleotide sequences from this sample produce the same CDR3. The chain is built from TRBV28 and TRBJ1-4, with TRBD1 identical over 7 bases. V gave up 4 bases and J gave up 1 base; unmatched junction bases: 0. This CDR3 region has 14 residues. Germline CDR1 reads MDHEN; CDR2 reads SYDVKM. The CDR3 spells CASSSGGTNEKLFF. CDR3 nucleotides: TGTGCCAGCAGTTCAGGGGGAACTAATGAAAAACTGTTTTTT.

The V gene is TRBV4-2, the J gene TRBJ1-2, with 7 positions matching TRBD1. The CDR3 consists of 17 residues. V dropped 4 bases and J dropped 3; count of bases not matched to a gene: 14. Germline lookup yields CDR1 LGHNA and CDR2 YNFKEQ. In DNA, the CDR3 is TGTGCCAGCAGCCGGGGGCAGAGAAGCCAGGGGGACTATGGCTACACCTTC. Its translation is CASSRGQRSQGDYGYTF.

The V call is TRBV18, the J call TRBJ2-3, with TRBD1 as a possible D gene (7 bases). Germline V lookup: CDR1 KGHSH, CDR2 LQKENI. V gave up 3 bases and J gave up 4 bases, with 20 bases separating them. This CDR3 is built from 17 residues. CDR3 coding DNA: TGTGCCAGCTCACCCCCACGGAGGAGGGGGCAGGCAGATACGCAGTATTTT. Translation gives CASSPPRRRGQADTQYF.

This chain uses TRBV2 with TRBJ2-2, with unresolved D. The ends were cut back, 5 bases at V and 3 bases at J, with 4 bases in the middle. Germline V gene data show CDR1 as SNHLY and CDR2 as FYNNEI. The CDR3 has 12 amino acids. CDR3 protein: CASSSDTGELFF. The DNA for the CDR3 is TGTGCCAGCAGTTCAGACACCGGGGAGCTGTTTTTT.

The V gene is TRBV2, the J gene TRBJ1-2; TRBD1 is a possible D gene (6 bases). This CDR3 has 14 amino acids. V lost 6 bases and J lost 2, with 13 bases in between. Germline V gene lookup returns CDR1 SNHLY and CDR2 FYNNEI. The CDR3 DNA follows: TGTGCCAGCAGGTTCGGCAGGGGCAACTATGGCTACACCTTC. This sequence encodes CASRFGRGNYGYTF.

The chain links TRBV5-1 to TRBJ2-7, with D unclear. The CDR3 is 15 amino acids. Per germline, CDR1 SGHRS and CDR2 YFSETQ. The V gene lost 3 bases and the J gene lost 0 bases, with 13 bases spanning the gap. DNA for the CDR3: TGCGCCAGCAGCTCCGGAGACGGCTACTCCTACGAGCAGTACTTC. It is translated as CASSSGDGYSYEQYF.

The chain carries TRBV6-1 and TRBJ1-6; 8 nucleotides align to TRBD1. This CDR3 is 14 amino acids long. Germline trimming cut 6 bases from V and 7 bases from J; bases unmatched to any gene: 5. Germline assignment: CDR1 MNHNS and CDR2 SASEGT. CDR3 nucleotides: TGTGCCAGCAGGGGGGGACAGGCCAATTCACCCCTCCACTTT. Protein sequence: CASRGGQANSPLHF.

V usage is TRBV6-5 and J usage is TRBJ2-1, with TRBD2 as a possible D gene (5 bases). This CDR3 spans 16 amino acids. Germline-derived CDR1 and CDR2 are MNHEY and SVGAGI. The V end was cut by 0 bases, the J end by 4 bases, with 13 bases between. Written as DNA, the CDR3 is TGTGCCAGCAGTTACTCTGCTAGCAGACTTTACAATGAGCAGTTCTTC. It encodes CASSYSASRLYNEQFF.

This chain connects TRBV27 to TRBJ1-4, with 8 bases that match TRBD1. The CDR3 runs 15 residues. V was clipped by 2 bases and J by 6 bases; unmatched bases: 5. The V gene's germline CDR1 is MNHEY and CDR2 SMNVEV (reference sequence). The CDR3 spells CASSLGTGGYEKLFF. CDR3 in DNA: TGTGCCAGCAGTTTAGGGACAGGAGGATATGAAAAACTGTTTTTT.

This chain uses TRBV6-6 with TRBJ2-7, with 8 bases fitting TRBD1. This CDR3 contains 15 residues. Germline V gene lookup returns CDR1 MNHNY and CDR2 SVGAGI (reference sequence). The trim removed 4 bases at V and 5 bases at J, leaving 10 bases unmatched. The CDR3 coding sequence is TGTGCCAGCAGTTTCCCGACAGGGGCCAACAACGAGCAGTACTTC. It codes for CASSFPTGANNEQYF.

In this sample, this clone turned up a few times. This chain joins TRBV6-6 and TRBJ2-7; D gene ambiguous. V gave up 3 bases and J gave up 0 bases, with 9 bases separating them. CDR1 is MNHNY and CDR2 is SVGAGI in the germline V gene (reference sequence). CDR3 length: 14 residues. In DNA form, the CDR3 reads TGTGCCAGCAGTTATGCCGGGTCCTCCTACGAGCAGTACTTC. Translating it yields CASSYAGSSYEQYF.

The chain combines TRBV28 with TRBJ1-3; unclear D gene. This CDR3 is built from 16 residues. The germline CDR1 and CDR2 sequences are MDHEN and SYDVKM. The V end lost 1 base, the J end lost 0 bases, and 10 bases lay between the germline ends. The CDR3 bases are TGTGCCAGCAGTTTATCGTCAGGTCTCTCTGGAAACACCATATATTTT. Its translation is CASSLSSGLSGNTIYF.

V usage is TRBV6-5 and J usage is TRBJ2-2; D is possibly TRBD1 (5 bases). CDR3 length: 14 residues. Germline V gene data show CDR1 as MNHEY and CDR2 as SVGAGI. Deletions cut 6 bases from V and 2 bases from J, with 10 bases between. In DNA form, the CDR3 reads TGTGCCAGCAGGGGGCAGAAAAACACCGGGGAGCTGTTTTTT. Protein sequence: CASRGQKNTGELFF.

The rearrangement joins TRBV27 to TRBJ1-2; 10 bases map to TRBD1. This CDR3 has 18 amino acids. V shed 2 bases and J 4 bases; nucleotides not matched to a gene: 13. Germline V gene lookup returns CDR1 MNHEY and CDR2 SMNVEV (reference sequence). The CDR3 region has the DNA TGTGCCAGCAGTTTAAGGGGGACAGGGGCCCGTACCTTCTATGGCTACACCTTC. This translates into CASSLRGTGARTFYGYTF.

CDR3 in amino acids: CASSLVARGLIGNTEAFF. The CDR3 DNA reads as TGTGCCAGCAGCTTAGTAGCGCGGGGGCTGATTGGGAACACTGAAGCTTTCTTT. V is TRBV7-9 and J is TRBJ1-1; the D gene is possibly TRBD1 (6 bases). The CDR3 is made up of 18 amino acids. V lost 1 base to trimming and J lost 1 base, with 19 bases between them. Germline V CDR1 and CDR2: SEHNR, FQNEAQ (reference sequence). The full variable domain, its missing parts supplied by reference TRBV7-9 and TRBJ1-1, is DTGVSQNPRHKITKRGQNVTFRCDPISEHNRLYWYRQTLGQGPEFLTYFQNEAQLEKSRLLSDRFSAERPKGSFSTLEIQRTEQGDSAMYLCASSLVARGLIGNTEAFFGQGTRLTVV.

The rearrangement links TRBV10-3 to TRBJ2-3; 10 nucleotides match TRBD1. The CDR3 has 16 residues. Germline V gives CDR1 ENHRY, CDR2 SYGVKD. V dropped 4 bases and J dropped 6; count of bases not matched to a gene: 10. In DNA form, the CDR3 reads TGTGCCATCAGTGTTGGTAGGGGACAGGGGTTGGATACGCAGTATTTT. Translating gives CAISVGRGQGLDTQYF.

The gene calls are TRBV28 and TRBJ1-4; D is ambiguous. CDR1 and CDR2 (germline): MDHEN, SYDVKM. This CDR3 is 14 amino acids long. With 6 bases removed from V and 8 bases from J, the gap between germline ends came to 16 bases. This CDR3 reads CASRPPRGREKLFF. For the CDR3, the DNA is TGTGCCAGCAGACCCCCCCGAGGGCGGGAAAAACTGTTTTTT.

The V gene is TRBV6-5, the J gene TRBJ1-1; 7 bases match TRBD1. Per the germline V gene, CDR1 is MNHEY and CDR2 is SVGAGI. V gave up 5 bases and J gave up 0 bases; unmatched junction bases: 6. The CDR3 covers 15 residues. CDR3 in amino acids: CASSPRGQLNTEAFF. For the CDR3, the DNA is TGTGCCAGCAGTCCACGGGGACAGTTGAACACTGAAGCTTTCTTT.

V and J are TRBV5-1 and TRBJ2-3; 7 bases are a match to TRBD1. The junction had 8 bases not matched to a gene; V was cut back by 4 bases and J by 3 bases. Germline lookup yields CDR1 SGHRS and CDR2 YFSETQ. This CDR3 spans 15 amino acids. This CDR3 reads CASSPRGQPTDTQYF. CDR3 sequence (DNA): TGCGCCAGCAGCCCCCGGGGACAGCCTACAGATACGCAGTATTTT. Full variable domain (rest looked up from reference TRBV5-1 and TRBJ2-3): KAGVTQTPRYLIKTRGQQVTLSCSPISGHRSVSWYQQTPGQGLQFLFEYFSETQRNKGNFPGRFSGRQFSNSRSEMNVSTLELGDSALYLCASSPRGQPTDTQYFGPGTRLTVL.

The J gene is TRBJ1-2, the V gene TRBV6-1; D remains unclear. V lost 1 base and J lost 7, with 13 bases in between. The CDR3 consists of 14 residues. CDR1 is MNHNS and CDR2 is SASEGT in the germline V gene. The CDR3 DNA reads TGTGCCAGCAGTGAAGTGCCCTGGTCAGGTGGCTACACCTTC. It is translated as CASSEVPWSGGYTF.

V gene TRBV28 combines with J gene TRBJ1-2; no definite D call. The germline CDR1 and CDR2 sequences are MDHEN and SYDVKM. V dropped 5 bases and J dropped 0 bases, with 7 bases sitting between them. The CDR3 consists of 13 residues. The CDR3 sequence is CASSTIANYGYTF. Written as DNA, the CDR3 is TGTGCCAGCAGTACTATAGCTAACTATGGCTACACCTTC.

The V call is TRBV6-5, the J call TRBJ1-2; weak D call: TRBD1 (6 bases). The V end was cut by 2 bases, the J end by 3 bases, with 13 bases between. The CDR3 totals 15 residues. CDR1 and CDR2 (germline): MNHEY, SVGAGI. The CDR3, as DNA: TGTGCCAGCAGTTACGCGGGGGCGGGGGACTATGGCTACACCTTC. This sequence encodes CASSYAGAGDYGYTF.

The chain joins TRBV9 to TRBJ2-5; D gene ambiguous. CDR1 and CDR2 (germline): SGDLS, YYNGEE. Deletions cut 0 bases from V and 6 bases from J, with 12 bases between. This CDR3 is 14 amino acids long. CDR3 bases: TGTGCCAGCAGCGTAGGGAGTGAAGGAAAGACCCAGTACTTC. Protein product: CASSVGSEGKTQYF. Drawing the rest from reference TRBV9 and TRBJ2-5, the complete variable domain is DSGVTQTPKHLITATGQRVTLRCSPRSGDLSVYWYQQSLDQGLQFLIQYYNGEERAKGNILERFSAQQFPDLHSELNLSSLELGDSALYFCASSVGSEGKTQYFGPGTRLLVL.

This clone was counted once. A read error may produce the germline difference seen at one junction end. The rearrangement joins TRBV7-7 to TRBJ2-5, with a possible D match to TRBD1 (6 bases). Germline CDR1 is SSHAT and CDR2 is FNYEAQ (reference sequence). CDR3 length: 14 residues. Here the CDR3 reads CASSPRQAWETQYF. CDR3 DNA sequence: TGTGCTAGCAGCCCCCGACAGGCCTGGGAGACCCAGTACTTC.

This clone appeared a few times. The V call is TRBV18, the J call TRBJ1-2; D call uncertain. CDR1 is KGHSH and CDR2 is LQKENI in the germline V gene. V was clipped by 3 bases and J by 4 bases, with 12 bases between them. CDR3 length: 14 amino acids. CDR3 loop: CASSPAEIPYGYTF. As DNA, the CDR3 is TGTGCCAGCTCACCCGCAGAAATTCCCTATGGCTACACCTTC.